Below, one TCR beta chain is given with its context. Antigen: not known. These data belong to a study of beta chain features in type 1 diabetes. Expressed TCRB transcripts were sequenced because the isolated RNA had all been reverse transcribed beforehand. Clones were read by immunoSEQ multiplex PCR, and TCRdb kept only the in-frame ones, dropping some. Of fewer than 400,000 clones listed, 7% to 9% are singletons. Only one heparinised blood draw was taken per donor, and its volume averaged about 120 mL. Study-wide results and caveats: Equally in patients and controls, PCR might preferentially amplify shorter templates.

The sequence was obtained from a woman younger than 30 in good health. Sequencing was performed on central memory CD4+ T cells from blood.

The CDR3 region is CASSLSGGAGGEQYF. CDR3 coding DNA: TGTGCCAGCAGCTTAAGCGGAGGGGCTGGCGGGGAGCAGTACTTC. The V call is TRBV7-2, the J call TRBJ2-7, with D possibly matching TRBD2 (6 bases). The CDR3 sequence is 15 residues long. Trimming left V 2 bases short and J 7 bases short, with 18 bases between. Germline assignment: CDR1 SGHTA and CDR2 FQGNSA.